Each of the 21 T cell receptor beta chains below was sequenced from the same sample in a study of T cell responses to AZD1222 COVID-19 vaccine. The data were produced by immunoSEQ multiplex PCR, yet TCRdb's version contains in-frame clones alone and is incomplete. The sample comprises some 110,000 clones, roughly 84% of which are singletons, and approximately 10% rests with the top ten. The material sequenced was peripheral blood, taken on day 0 of AZD1222 vaccination. These receptors were obtained from an adult in good health.

The chain joins TRBV5-5 to TRBJ2-5; 10 bases are shared with TRBD2. The junction had 6 bases not matched to a gene; V was cut back by 0 bases and J by 4 bases. CDR3 length: 16 amino acids. Germline lookup yields CDR1 SGHKS and CDR2 YYEKEE (reference sequence). The CDR3 DNA reads as TGTGCCAGCAGCTTGGCGGGGCTAGCGGGGGTAGAGACCCAGTACTTC. Its translation: CASSLAGLAGVETQYF.

The chain uses TRBV2 and TRBJ2-7; 15 bases fit TRBD2. The CDR3 length is 16 residues. The junction had 9 bases not matched to a gene; V was cut back by 7 bases and J by 5 bases. The germline V gene has CDR1 SNHLY and CDR2 FYNNEI. CDR3 in amino acids: CASTGTSGRSLDEQYF. As DNA, the CDR3 is TGTGCCAGCACCGGGACTAGCGGGAGGTCTCTGGACGAGCAGTACTTC.

This chain joins TRBV19 and TRBJ1-1, with unresolved D. The germline V and J ends were trimmed by 2 bases and 6 bases, with 13 bases remaining between them. From germline, CDR1 is LNHDA and CDR2 SQIVND (reference sequence). CDR3 length: 14 residues. CDR3 residues: CASSISSSSAEAFF. For the CDR3, the DNA is TGTGCCAGTAGTATAAGTTCGTCTTCGGCTGAAGCTTTCTTT.

The table lists this clone with a few counts. This chain connects TRBV7-9 to TRBJ2-5, with a weak D call TRBD2 (5 bases). Trimming left V 7 bases short and J 4 bases short, with 16 bases between. The CDR3 contains 14 residues. Germline values: CDR1 SEHNR, CDR2 FQNEAQ (reference sequence). The CDR3 bases are TGTGCCAGCACCCGGGGTCCCGAGACAGAGACCCAGTACTTC. As protein: CASTRGPETETQYF.

V gene TRBV7-2 combines with J gene TRBJ1-3, with 8 bases fitting TRBD1. The CDR3 length is 14 residues. Germline V CDR1 and CDR2: SGHTA, FQGNSA. The V gene end was trimmed by 3 bases and the J gene end by 2 bases; junction bases not matched to a gene: 0. The CDR3 protein is CASSLDRAGNTIYF. The CDR3 DNA follows: TGTGCCAGCAGCTTGGACAGGGCTGGAAACACCATATATTTT.

The J gene is TRBJ1-6, the V gene TRBV28, with TRBD1 matching 10 bases. Trimming removed 3 bases from V and 8 bases from J; junction bases left unmatched: 4. This CDR3 is built from 15 residues. CDR1 is MDHEN and CDR2 is SYDVKM in the germline V gene. The CDR3 reads CASSFLDRGDSPLHF. As DNA, the CDR3 is TGTGCCAGCAGTTTTTTGGACAGGGGGGATTCACCCCTCCACTTT.

CDR3 sequence (DNA): TGTGCCAGCAGCCAAGCGGGACAGGGGGCGCATGGCTACACCTTC. It yields the protein CASSQAGQGAHGYTF. The chain employs TRBV3-1 (or the pseudogene TRBV3-2) and TRBJ1-2, with TRBD1 matching 12 bases. CDR1 LGHDT and CDR2 YNNKEL come from the germline V gene (reference sequence). This CDR3 has 15 residues. Trimming took 1 base from V and 6 from J; bases not matched to a gene: 3.

The chain employs TRBV19 and TRBJ1-3; no clear D gene. The V and J ends lost 4 bases and 2 bases respectively, with 12 bases between them. CDR3 length equals 15 residues. Germline V gene lookup returns CDR1 LNHDA and CDR2 SQIVND (reference sequence). This CDR3 is CASSRLHGAGNTIYF. The CDR3 DNA sequence: TGTGCCAGTAGTAGACTCCACGGGGCTGGAAACACCATATATTTT.

This sequence joins TRBV28 and TRBJ2-1; a possible D gene is TRBD2 (5 bases). The CDR3 consists of 14 residues. The V end lost 4 bases, the J end lost 3 bases, and 10 bases lay between the germline ends. Germline CDR1 reads MDHEN; CDR2 reads SYDVKM. CDR3 protein: CASSWENSYNEQFF. CDR3 in DNA: TGTGCCAGCAGTTGGGAGAACAGCTACAATGAGCAGTTCTTC.

The chain recombines TRBV28 with TRBJ1-1; no definite D call. The germline V and J ends were trimmed by 2 bases and 4 bases, with 5 bases remaining between them. The CDR3 totals 12 residues. From germline, CDR1 is MDHEN and CDR2 SYDVKM. The CDR3 bases are TGTGCCAGCAGTTTAAGGGCCACTGAAGCTTTCTTT. Translating it yields CASSLRATEAFF.

This sequence joins TRBV18 and TRBJ2-5; TRBD1 matches 7 bases. The junction had 13 bases not matched to a gene; V was cut back by 5 bases and J by 1 base. The CDR3 is 17 amino acids. Germline loops: CDR1 KGHSH, CDR2 LQKENI. CDR3 DNA: TGTGCCAGCTCAAACAAAAACTACGGGACAGTCCAAGAGACCCAGTACTTC. Amino acid sequence: CASSNKNYGTVQETQYF.

This sequence joins TRBV9 and TRBJ2-1; TRBD2 aligns across 15 bases. Germline CDR1 and CDR2: SGDLS and YYNGEE. V lost 4 bases and J lost 6; bases outside the gene matches: 11. The CDR3 has 18 amino acids. The CDR3 spells CASSSLWGLAGGSNEQFF. The CDR3 DNA reads TGTGCCAGCAGCTCACTATGGGGACTAGCGGGAGGATCCAATGAGCAGTTCTTC.

The V gene is TRBV5-1, the J gene TRBJ2-3, with D unresolved. The germline V gene has CDR1 SGHRS and CDR2 YFSETQ. V was clipped by 1 base and J by 2 bases, with 8 bases between them. The CDR3 totals 14 residues. The CDR3 is CASSLSHITDTQYF. DNA for the CDR3: TGCGCCAGCAGCTTGAGCCACATCACAGATACGCAGTATTTT. The entire variable domain, with the rest obtained from reference TRBV5-1 and TRBJ2-3, is as follows: KAGVTQTPRYLIKTRGQQVTLSCSPISGHRSVSWYQQTPGQGLQFLFEYFSETQRNKGNFPGRFSGRQFSNSRSEMNVSTLELGDSALYLCASSLSHITDTQYFGPGTRLTVL.

About this clone itself: Germline is not matched at one junction end, which may reflect a read error. The rearrangement joins TRBV15 to TRBJ1-3; TRBD1 is a possible D gene (5 bases). This CDR3 region has 12 residues. Looked up from germline, CDR1 is LNHNV and CDR2 is YYDKDF (reference sequence). The CDR3 loop reads CATSTFQGPTSF. As DNA, the CDR3 is TGTGCCACCAGCACCTTCCAGGGCCCCACTTCCTTT.

This clone was counted a few times. The genes are TRBV4-3 and TRBJ2-5; 7 bases are shared with TRBD2. The trim removed 5 bases at V and 2 bases at J, leaving 8 bases unmatched. This CDR3 comprises 15 residues. Germline values: CDR1 LGHNA, CDR2 YSLEER. The CDR3 nucleotides read TGCGCCAGCAGCTATTCAGCTAGCGGTCAAGAGACCCAGTACTTC. Translating gives CASSYSASGQETQYF.

The rearrangement links TRBV4-3 to TRBJ2-7; 7 positions match TRBD2. The J segment lost 3 bases and the V segment lost 3 bases, leaving 14 bases of the junction unmatched. This CDR3 has 17 amino acids. CDR1 LGHNA and CDR2 YSLEER come from the germline V gene. The DNA of the CDR3 is TGCGCCAGCAGCCAGGCGACCGTGGGCGGGGGATACTACGAGCAGTACTTC. Its protein is CASSQATVGGGYYEQYF.

The rearrangement uses TRBV28 and TRBJ2-7; 10 bases agree with TRBD1. Germline V gives CDR1 MDHEN, CDR2 SYDVKM. The CDR3 spans 16 residues. V was pared by 5 bases and J by 0 bases, with 7 bases of the junction left unmatched. The CDR3 spells CASSPGQGLSSYEQYF. CDR3 bases: TGTGCCAGCAGTCCGGGACAGGGGCTATCCTCCTACGAGCAGTACTTC. The complete variable domain, with remaining parts taken from reference TRBV28 and TRBJ2-7, reads DVKVTQSSRYLVKRTGEKVFLECVQDMDHENMFWYRQDPGLGLRLIYFSYDVKMKEKGDIPEGYSVSREKKERFSLILESASTNQTSMYLCASSPGQGLSSYEQYFGPGTRLTVT.

The CDR3 nucleotides read TGCGCCAGCAGCCAAGATCGAGGGCTTTCGGGGATGAACACTGAAGCTTTCTTT. This gives the protein CASSQDRGLSGMNTEAFF. The chain joins TRBV4-3 to TRBJ1-1; D not resolved. The germline CDR1 and CDR2 sequences are LGHNA and YSLEER. The CDR3 spans 18 residues. Trimming cost V 0 bases and J 0 bases, with 17 bases left between them.

J is TRBJ2-2 and V is TRBV12-3 or TRBV12-4; D is unresolved. The CDR3 is made up of 13 amino acids. Trimming cost V 3 bases and J 2 bases, with 4 bases left between them. The DNA of the CDR3 is TGTGCCAGCAGTTTCGAAAACACCGGGGAGCTGTTTTTT. Encoded protein: CASSFENTGELFF.

This rearrangement joins TRBV6-5 to TRBJ2-7; the D gene is possibly TRBD2 (6 bases). The germline V and J ends were trimmed by 5 bases and 1 base, with 15 bases remaining between them. The CDR3 length is 15 residues. The V gene's germline CDR1 is MNHEY and CDR2 SVGAGI. For the CDR3, the DNA is TGTGCCAGCAGTCCCTGGACGGGGGTTTCCTACGAGCAGTACTTC. Translation gives CASSPWTGVSYEQYF.

V and J are TRBV15 and TRBJ1-6; 8 bases agree with TRBD1. Losses at the gene ends were 3 bases for V and 6 bases for J; bases not matched to a gene: 4. There are 15 residues in the CDR3. Germline loops: CDR1 LNHNV, CDR2 YYDKDF (reference sequence). The CDR3 is CATSRDRVRNSPLHF. Written as DNA, the CDR3 is TGTGCCACCAGCAGGGACAGGGTTCGTAATTCACCCCTCCACTTT.